This T cell receptor beta chain was captured in a study of CD8+CD57+ T cells in acquired aplastic anemia. For the study at large: When averaged, DNA from sorted CD4+ and CD8+ cells came to 2.5 to 4 ug. Healthy donors had, on average, about 10.8 million reads for their CD4+ cells. Study conclusions and caveats: The same twenty-nine CD8+ CDR3 sequences occurred in patients and in controls.

A word on this clonotype: Antigen specificity is unknown.

Profiles of TCR beta VDJ and CDR3 were generated from a genomic DNA template. MiXCR, run by TCRdb on the reads, gives a single entry per CDR3 protein. The sample lists under 150,000 distinct CDR3 sequences, roughly 40% seen once, with 8% to 9% in the top ten. This CDR3 spans 16 amino acids. Germline V gives CDR1 DFQATT, CDR2 SNEGSKA (reference sequence). The V gene lost 0 bases and the J gene lost 5 bases, with 19 bases spanning the gap. This sequence was found in a human donor in good health, serving as a control. Sequenced: sorted CD4+, CD8+, or CD8+CD57+ T cells (not recorded which) from PBMCs. This chain links TRBV20-1 with TRBJ1-2; maybe TRBD1 (6 bases). The CDR3 spells CSARDTTGNRGYGYTF. For the CDR3, the DNA is TGCAGTGCTAGAGATACCACAGGGAACCGGGGATATGGCTACACCTTC.